This entry features one T cell receptor beta chain sequence. Produced via immunoSEQ multiplex PCR; TCRdb's table is partial and in-frame only. This sample has 200,000 or so clones, with approximately 88% found just once. These data are taken from a study of blood T cell repertoires in COVID-19. Individuals aged roughly 18 to 95 years were recruited from 24 US areas. Participant-reported clinical history was the basis for cohort assignment. Per the germline V gene, CDR1 is GTSNPN and CDR2 is SVGIG (reference sequence). V lost 0 bases to trimming and J lost 0 bases, with 15 bases between them. This CDR3 is 18 amino acids long.

Sequences were obtained from PBMCs or T cells enriched from blood (not recorded which). The chain recombines TRBV30 with TRBJ1-6, with D perhaps TRBD1 (5 bases). This receptor was obtained from a woman aged 25 to 45 who had been exposed to COVID-19. CDR3 loop: CAWSVSRQPSSYNSPLHF. The CDR3 DNA is TGTGCCTGGAGTGTCTCAAGACAGCCGAGCTCCTATAATTCACCCCTCCACTTT.